A single sample is the source of the 14 T cell receptor beta chains below, sequenced in a study of healthy donors' naive CD4 and CD8 T cells. TCR libraries were built from about 0.55 ug of total RNA by linear amplification. TCRdb re-called the reads with MiXCR, one entry per CDR3 protein. The table records about 200,000 distinct CDR3 sequences, 65% to 80% of them present only once. The source material was naive CD4+ and CD8+ T cells sorted from blood, pooled from several donors. The receptors shown here come from a pool of human donors in good health; the sample pools cells from several healthy donors.

This clonotype has a handful of counts. This rearrangement joins TRBV27 to TRBJ1-5; 8 nucleotides match TRBD1. J lost 2 bases, V lost 3 bases, and 3 bases had no gene match. This CDR3 spans 15 amino acids. CDR1 and CDR2 (germline): MNHEY, SMNVEV (reference sequence). In DNA form, the CDR3 reads TGTGCCAGCAGTTTGACAGGGGAGGGCAATCAGCCCCAGCATTTT. It is translated as CASSLTGEGNQPQHF.

The rearrangement uses TRBV6-5 and TRBJ2-1; D is undetermined. From germline, CDR1 is MNHEY and CDR2 SVGAGI. CDR3 size: 16 residues. V was shortened by 5 bases and J by 4 bases, with 18 bases between the two germline ends. The CDR3 DNA sequence: TGTGCCAGCAGTGAAGGTTCCATCTACCCTTACAATGAGCAGTTCTTC. It translates to CASSEGSIYPYNEQFF.

The chain is built from TRBV4-2 and TRBJ2-1; D is perhaps TRBD1 (5 bases). The CDR3 extends over 16 amino acids. Germline assignment: CDR1 LGHNA and CDR2 YNFKEQ. V shed 0 bases and J shed 2 bases, with 11 bases lying between them. CDR3 loop: CASSQDRQGTYNEQFF. CDR3 nucleotides: TGTGCCAGCAGCCAAGATCGCCAGGGAACCTACAATGAGCAGTTCTTC.

The rearrangement links TRBV19 to TRBJ1-2, with D maybe TRBD1 (6 bases). The CDR3 extends over 13 amino acids. Germline loops: CDR1 LNHDA, CDR2 SQIVND (reference sequence). Trimming cost V 5 bases and J 7 bases, with 14 bases left between them. The CDR3 DNA reads TGTGCCAGTAGTCTCCGACAGGATATTGGCTACACCTTC. Translation: CASSLRQDIGYTF. Full variable domain (outside the CDR3, taken from reference TRBV19 and TRBJ1-2): DGGITQSPKYLFRKEGQNVTLSCEQNLNHDAMYWYRQDPGQGLRLIYYSQIVNDFQKGDIAEGYSVSREKKESFPLTVTSAQKNPTAFYLCASSLRQDIGYTFGSGTRLTVV.

The chain carries TRBV19 and TRBJ2-5, with D unresolved. The length of the CDR3 is 14 residues. Between the trimmed V and J ends, which lost 1 base and 5 bases, there was a span of 11 bases. From germline, CDR1 is LNHDA and CDR2 SQIVND (reference sequence). CDR3 bases: TGTGCCAGTAGTATAGTTGGAGAGGAGGAGACCCAGTACTTC. It is translated as CASSIVGEEETQYF.

V and J are TRBV29-1 and TRBJ2-3; possibly TRBD2 for D (5 bases). This CDR3 spans 15 amino acids. Germline V lookup: CDR1 SQVTM, CDR2 ANQGSEA. Trimming shortened V by 3 bases and J by 2 bases, and 15 bases separated the two germline ends. The CDR3 is CSVDGGDVITDTQYF. DNA of the CDR3: TGCAGCGTTGACGGAGGCGATGTTATCACAGATACGCAGTATTTT.

In DNA, the CDR3 is TGCAGCGTTGAAGGCTTTGCCACCGGGGAGCTGTTTTTT. Its translation: CSVEGFATGELFF. The chain links TRBV29-1 to TRBJ2-2; D gene uncertain. The V end lost 1 base, the J end lost 4 bases, and 7 bases lay between the germline ends. From germline, CDR1 is SQVTM and CDR2 ANQGSEA. The CDR3 has 13 residues.

The J gene is TRBJ1-6, the V gene TRBV6-5, with TRBD1 identical over 9 bases. With V trimmed by 2 bases and J by 6 bases, 8 bases remained unmatched. In germline, CDR1 is MNHEY, CDR2 SVGAGI. This CDR3 contains 17 residues. CDR3 nucleotides: TGTGCCAGCAGTTACGCCCGGACAGGGGATGCTAATTCACCCCTCCACTTT. Residues: CASSYARTGDANSPLHF.

V and J are TRBV13 and TRBJ2-7, with 7 bases that match TRBD1. V dropped 5 bases and J dropped 3; count of bases not matched to a gene: 4. CDR3 length: 13 amino acids. CDR1 PRHDT and CDR2 FYEKMQ come from the germline V gene (reference sequence). CDR3 loop: CASSRGQNYEQYF. The DNA for the CDR3 is TGTGCCAGCAGCAGGGGACAGAACTACGAGCAGTACTTC.

This clonotype was found once. The chain carries TRBV6-2 or TRBV6-3 and TRBJ2-3; 10 nucleotides align to TRBD2. The CDR3 covers 15 residues. CDR1 MNHEY and CDR2 SVGEGT come from the germline V gene. V lost 5 bases and J lost 4; bases outside the gene matches: 6. The CDR3 region is CASSRLAGTPDTQYF. The DNA of the CDR3 is TGTGCCAGCAGTCGACTAGCGGGCACACCAGATACGCAGTATTTT.

V is TRBV29-1 and J is TRBJ2-1; D possibly matches TRBD1 or TRBD2 (6 bases each). This CDR3 contains 12 residues. V lost 3 bases and J lost 6, with 9 bases in between. Per the germline V gene, CDR1 is SQVTM and CDR2 is ANQGSEA. The DNA for the CDR3 is TGCAGCGTTGATGGAGGGGGCAATGAGCAGTTCTTC. This gives the protein CSVDGGGNEQFF.

In this sample, this clonotype turned up a few times. The genes are TRBV19 and TRBJ2-7; D remains ambiguous. The CDR3 has 11 residues. CDR1 is LNHDA and CDR2 is SQIVND in the germline V gene (reference sequence). Trimming shortened V by 5 bases and J by 3 bases, and 5 bases separated the two germline ends. The CDR3 DNA reads TGTGCCAGTAGTGGTTACTACGAGCAGTACTTC. It encodes CASSGYYEQYF.

This rearrangement joins TRBV29-1 to TRBJ2-3, with 8 nucleotides matching TRBD1. CDR3 size: 14 residues. Germline V CDR1 and CDR2: SQVTM, ANQGSEA. The J segment lost 0 bases and the V segment lost 4 bases, leaving 3 bases of the junction unmatched. CDR3 bases: TGCAGCGTTGCCCGGACAGGGAGCACAGATACGCAGTATTTT. Translation: CSVARTGSTDTQYF.

V usage is TRBV6-5 and J usage is TRBJ1-1; maybe TRBD1 (6 bases). Per the germline V gene, CDR1 is MNHEY and CDR2 is SVGAGI. CDR3 length: 15 residues. V gave up 11 bases and J gave up 1 base, with 20 bases separating them. CDR3 DNA sequence: TGTGCCTGTTACGCTCGGACAGTCAAGAACACTGAAGCTTTCTTT. As protein: CACYARTVKNTEAFF.